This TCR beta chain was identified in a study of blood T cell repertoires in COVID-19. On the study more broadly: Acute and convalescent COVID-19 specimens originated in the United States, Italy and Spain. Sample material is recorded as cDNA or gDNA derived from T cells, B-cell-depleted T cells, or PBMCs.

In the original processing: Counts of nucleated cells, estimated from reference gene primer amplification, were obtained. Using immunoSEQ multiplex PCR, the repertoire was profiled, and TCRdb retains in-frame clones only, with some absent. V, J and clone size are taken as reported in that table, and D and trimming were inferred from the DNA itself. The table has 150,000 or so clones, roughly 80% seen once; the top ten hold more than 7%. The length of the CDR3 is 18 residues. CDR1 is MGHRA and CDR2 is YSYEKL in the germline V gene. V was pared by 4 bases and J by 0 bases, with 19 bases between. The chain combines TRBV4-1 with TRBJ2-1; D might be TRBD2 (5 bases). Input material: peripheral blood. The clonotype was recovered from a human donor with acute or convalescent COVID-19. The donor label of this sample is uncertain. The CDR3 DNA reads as TGCGCCAGCAGCCCGACTCCCACCGCTAGCCGCTCCTACAATGAGCAGTTCTTC. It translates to CASSPTPTASRSYNEQFF.